Listed below are T cell receptor beta chains from one sample, sequenced in a study of CD8 T cells in Susac syndrome. MiXCR was run by TCRdb on the immunoSEQ multiplex PCR reads, yielding one entry per CDR3 protein. Of 160,000 or so distinct CDR3 sequences in the sample, around 95% were seen once. The sample was CD4+ T cells from PBMCs. Every receptor here comes from a human donor with Susac syndrome. CDR3s include the opening cysteine and the closing phenylalanine or tryptophan. Each record gives: CDR3 DNA, CDR3 protein, D gene, J gene, V gene, clone size. The D gene is left open where the match is weak. Rows may omit the clone size; those that give it use once, few, many or a size class.

TGTGCCACCAGGGCCCTTCCAGTGAAGCAAGAGACCCAGTACTTC | CATRALPVKQETQYF | - | TRBJ2-5 | TRBV24-1 | -
TGTGCCAGCAGCCGTAACCGGGACACCGGGGAGCTGTTTTTT | CASSRNRDTGELFF | - | TRBJ2-2 | TRBV2 | -
TGTGCCAGCTCCGTGGGACAGGGGGCTGGCCAGCCCCAGCATTTT | CASSVGQGAGQPQHF | TRBD1 | TRBJ1-5 | TRBV18 | -
TGTGCCAGCGCCTCGAGGTCCCACTCCTCCTACGAGCAGTACTTC | CASASRSHSSYEQYF | - | TRBJ2-7 | TRBV12-3/TRBV12-4 | -
TGTGCCAGCATCCTGATTGGACCCTCCTCTAGCACAGATACGCAGTATTTT | CASILIGPSSSTDTQYF | - | TRBJ2-3 | TRBV21-1 | -
TGTGCCAGCAGCCAGTCGGGGCAGAGGGGCTACACCTTC | CASSQSGQRGYTF | - | TRBJ1-2 | TRBV14 | -
TGTGCCAGCAGCCAACTTAGGGGCGGGGACACCGGGGAGCTGTTTTTT | CASSQLRGGDTGELFF | - | TRBJ2-2 | TRBV3-1 | -
TGTGCCAGTAGTCTTGACTACACCAATGAGCAGTTCTTC | CASSLDYTNEQFF | - | TRBJ2-1 | TRBV19 | -
TGTGCCAGCAGCCAAGGAGGGGCGACCGGGGAGCTGTTTTTT | CASSQGGATGELFF | - | TRBJ2-2 | TRBV3-1 | -
TGTGCCAGCAGCACTACGGACTGGAACCAAGAGACCCAGTACTTC | CASSTTDWNQETQYF | - | TRBJ2-5 | TRBV14 | -
TGTGCCAGCAGCCAAGTGGGGACAGGAGCTTTCTTT | CASSQVGTGAFF | TRBD1 | TRBJ1-1 | TRBV4-2 | -
TGTGCCAGCTCACCATCCCGGGACAGGAACACTGAAGCTTTCTTT | CASSPSRDRNTEAFF | TRBD1 | TRBJ1-1 | TRBV18 | -
TGCAGCTCAAAACAGGGGGGCTATGGCTACACCTTC | CSSKQGGYGYTF | TRBD1 | TRBJ1-2 | TRBV29-1 | -
TGCGCCAGCAGCGGGACGGCGGGCCCAGATACGCAGTATTTT | CASSGTAGPDTQYF | - | TRBJ2-3 | TRBV5-1 | -
TGTGCCAGCAGCGTAATAACAGCTGACGGGGAGCTGTTTTTT | CASSVITADGELFF | - | TRBJ2-2 | TRBV9 | -
TGCAGCGTTGAAGTGGGGCAGGGGCCGAATGGCTACACCTTC | CSVEVGQGPNGYTF | - | TRBJ1-2 | TRBV29-1 | -
TGCAGCGTAGACAGTACGGGGGATAGCAATCAGCCCCAGCATTTT | CSVDSTGDSNQPQHF | - | TRBJ1-5 | TRBV29-1 | -
TGTGCCAGCCGCCATTTGAGCTCTGGAAACACCATATATTTT | CASRHLSSGNTIYF | - | TRBJ1-3 | TRBV6-6 | -
TGTGCCAGCAGCACGAGGACAGAGAATGAAAAACTGTTTTTT | CASSTRTENEKLFF | - | TRBJ1-4 | TRBV7-9 | once
TGCGCCAGCAGCCAACTGATACAGGGCATTGGCGAGCAGTACTTC | CASSQLIQGIGEQYF | - | TRBJ2-7 | TRBV4-1 | -
TGCGCCAGCAGCCCAAGGCAGGCGTCCTACAATGAGCAGTTCTTC | CASSPRQASYNEQFF | - | TRBJ2-1 | TRBV5-1 | -
TGCAGTGCTGGGACCCCGGGACTAGCGAGTTATGAGCAGTTCTTC | CSAGTPGLASYEQFF | TRBD2 | TRBJ2-1 | TRBV20-1 | -
TGCAGTGCCAGGAGGTTGGAACCTCGGGTGTATTTT | CSARRLEPRVYF | - | TRBJ2-3 | TRBV20-1 | -
TGCAGTGCTAGAGATAACCAGGGGGGCATCTATGGCTACACCTTC | CSARDNQGGIYGYTF | TRBD1 | TRBJ1-2 | TRBV20-1 | -
TGTGCCAGCTCCTGGACTAGGAACCAAGAGACCCAGTACTTC | CASSWTRNQETQYF | TRBD2 | TRBJ2-5 | TRBV18 | -
TGCGCCAGCAGCCAAGTGGAGTCCCTCTCTGGAAACACCATATATTTT | CASSQVESLSGNTIYF | - | TRBJ1-3 | TRBV4-1 | -
TGTGCCAGCAGCTTATGGCAGGGGGCCGGGGAGCTGTTTTTT | CASSLWQGAGELFF | TRBD1 | TRBJ2-2 | TRBV7-3 | -
TGTGCCACCGGGACAGGGGACAACGAGCAGTACTTC | CATGTGDNEQYF | TRBD1 | TRBJ2-7 | TRBV2 | -
TGCAGTGCCATCAGCCCCCCGGGCCAACCGGGACTAGCGGACTACGAGCAGTACTTC | CSAISPPGQPGLADYEQYF | TRBD2 | TRBJ2-7 | TRBV20-1 | -
TGTGCCACCAGCAGAGGCGCAGGGTACGAGCAGTACTTC | CATSRGAGYEQYF | - | TRBJ2-7 | TRBV15 | -
TGTGCCAGCAATACCATGGACGGGCTACGTGGCTACACCTTC | CASNTMDGLRGYTF | - | TRBJ1-2 | TRBV2 | -
TGTGCCAGTAGTATTGGGGGGAAAGAGACCCAGTACTTC | CASSIGGKETQYF | - | TRBJ2-5 | TRBV19 | -
TGTGCCAGCAGTTTACCAGGGGAGAATTCACCCCTCCACTTT | CASSLPGENSPLHF | - | TRBJ1-6 | TRBV12-3/TRBV12-4 | -
TGTGCCAGCAGTGAAAGGGCAGAGACTGAAGCTTTCTTT | CASSERAETEAFF | - | TRBJ1-1 | TRBV2 | once
TGTGCCAGCTCACCACCTGTTGGCGGGGAGCTGTTTTTT | CASSPPVGGELFF | - | TRBJ2-2 | TRBV18 | -
TGTGCCAGCAGGTCCACAGGGGGAAATACGCAGTATTTT | CASRSTGGNTQYF | TRBD1 | TRBJ2-3 | TRBV12-3/TRBV12-4 | -
TGTGCCAGCAGTGAACCCGGGGCGGAGGGGGCGAACTATGGCTACACCTTC | CASSEPGAEGANYGYTF | TRBD1 | TRBJ1-2 | TRBV25-1 | -
TGCGCCAGCAGCCAAGAACTAGCGGGGATCACAGATACGCAGTATTTT | CASSQELAGITDTQYF | TRBD2 | TRBJ2-3 | TRBV4-1 | -
TGTGCCAGCAGTTTATCCCCCTTGGGGCGGCAGCCCCAGCATTTT | CASSLSPLGRQPQHF | - | TRBJ1-5 | TRBV27 | -
TGTGCCAGCTCACAGCTAGACCAAGAGACCCAGTACTTC | CASSQLDQETQYF | - | TRBJ2-5 | TRBV18 | -
TGCAGTGCTAACCTCCAAGGACCTACCTATGGCTACACCTTC | CSANLQGPTYGYTF | - | TRBJ1-2 | TRBV20-1 | -
TGTGCCAGCAGTTTAGGGGCCGGGCGCTTGAACACTGAAGCTTTCTTT | CASSLGAGRLNTEAFF | - | TRBJ1-1 | TRBV27 | -
TGTGCCAGCAGCTCCGGACTTACAGGGGCCCAGTACTTC | CASSSGLTGAQYF | TRBD1 | TRBJ2-5 | TRBV13 | once
TGTGCCAGCAGCTTCCCGGGGAGTGAAAACACCATATATTTT | CASSFPGSENTIYF | - | TRBJ1-3 | TRBV7-9 | -
TGTGCCAGCAGCTACGGACTAGCTTTGAGGTACGAGCAGTACTTC | CASSYGLALRYEQYF | TRBD2 | TRBJ2-7 | TRBV7-9 | -
TGTGCCAGCAGCGCCGTCGGGGGCGCCGGGGAGCTGTTTTTT | CASSAVGGAGELFF | - | TRBJ2-2 | TRBV5-4 | -
TGTGCCACCCGCGGGGGCGGGGTCACCGGGGAGCTGTTTTTT | CATRGGGVTGELFF | - | TRBJ2-2 | TRBV24-1 | -